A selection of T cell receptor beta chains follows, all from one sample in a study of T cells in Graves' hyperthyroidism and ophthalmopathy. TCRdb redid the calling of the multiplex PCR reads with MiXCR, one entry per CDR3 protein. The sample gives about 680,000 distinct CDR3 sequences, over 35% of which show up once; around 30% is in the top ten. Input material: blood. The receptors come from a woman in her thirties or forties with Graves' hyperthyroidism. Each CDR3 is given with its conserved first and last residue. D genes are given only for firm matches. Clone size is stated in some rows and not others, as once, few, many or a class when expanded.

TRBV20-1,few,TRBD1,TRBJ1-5,CSATGTEQPQHF,TGCAGTGCAACCGGGACAGAACAGCCCCAGCATTTT
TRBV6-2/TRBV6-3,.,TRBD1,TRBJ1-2,CASSTLSQGANYGYTF,TGTGCCAGCAGCACCCTCTCACAGGGGGCGAACTATGGCTACACCTTC
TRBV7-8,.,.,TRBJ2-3,CASSIVGTDTQYF,TGTGCCAGTAGTATTGTCGGGACCGATACGCAGTATTTT
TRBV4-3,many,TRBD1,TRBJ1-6,CASSDRQGGSPLHF,TGCGCCAGCAGCGATCGACAGGGAGGATCACCCCTCCACTTT
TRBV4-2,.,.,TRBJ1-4,CASSRVEGNEKLLF,TGTGCCAGCAGCCGAGTTGAGGGGAATGAAAAACTGCTTTTT
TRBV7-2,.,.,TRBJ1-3,CASSRRGGVGRDTIYF,TGTGCCAGCAGCCGCCGAGGCGGCGTCGGCCGGGACACCATATATTTT
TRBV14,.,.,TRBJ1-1,CASSQVRQAFF,TGTGCCAGCAGCCAAGTCCGGCAAGCTTTCTTT
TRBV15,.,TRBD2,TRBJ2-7,CATRPSTSGDSSYEQYF,TGTGCCACCAGACCATCGACTAGCGGGGATAGCTCCTACGAGCAGTACTTC
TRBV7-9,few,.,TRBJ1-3,CASSLLPSGNTIYF,TGTGCCAGCAGCTTACTCCCCTCTGGAAACACCATATATTTT
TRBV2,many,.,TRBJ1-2,CASSIRGYAYGYTF,TGTGCCAGCAGTATTAGGGGTTACGCCTATGGCTACACCTTC